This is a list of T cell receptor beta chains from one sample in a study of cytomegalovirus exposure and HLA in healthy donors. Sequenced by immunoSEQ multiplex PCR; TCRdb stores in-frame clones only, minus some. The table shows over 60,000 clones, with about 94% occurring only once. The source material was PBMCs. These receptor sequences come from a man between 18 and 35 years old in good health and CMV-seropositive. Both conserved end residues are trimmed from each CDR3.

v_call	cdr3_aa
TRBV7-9	ASSAPVDTEAF
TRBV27	ASSLSFLTEAF
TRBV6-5	ASSYSSRSFTDTQY
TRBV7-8	ASSNSRLAGSYEQY
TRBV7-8	ASSLGGTSGYNEQF
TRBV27	ASSLGTGRDTQY
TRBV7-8	ASSFRQQITEAF
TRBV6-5	ASGRVKDGYT
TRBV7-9	ASSPWTANFNEQF
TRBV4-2	ASSQDRGGAADTQY
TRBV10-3	AISRTENTGELF
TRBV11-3	ASSRQGAAGEQY
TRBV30	AWGDSSYEQY
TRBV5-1	ASSSRLAGGYNEQF
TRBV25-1	ASEDRSTYGYT
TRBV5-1	ASSAGILPLGKGSYNEQF
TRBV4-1	ASSHSVEQF
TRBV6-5	ASSYSASGSETQY
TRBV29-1	SVEGIGQKTYEQY
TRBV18	ASSPGQGHYGYT
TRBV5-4	ASSFTDRVDSPLH
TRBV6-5	ASSYGTGITGELF
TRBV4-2	ASSQPPGLAANEQF
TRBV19	ASSIDPSGGLQRPYNEQF
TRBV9	ASSVSEGPEAF
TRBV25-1	ASRNGGRNEQF
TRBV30	AWRGLLNTEAF
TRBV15	ATSREGQGNNQPQH
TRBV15	ATSRGGQADEQF
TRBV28	ASSPRGLSYGYT
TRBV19	ASSFLPGQNEKLF
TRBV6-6	ASNLPNTGELF
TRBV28	ASSPRTVSTNEKLF
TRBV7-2	ASSFSSGDTYEAF
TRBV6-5	ASSYYGNNSPLH
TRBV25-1	ASSTLGTSGTETQY
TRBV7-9	ASSLTSAPYNEQF
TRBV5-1	ASSLLDRAAYEQY
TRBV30	AWSDAGQMFSGNTIY
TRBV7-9	ASSSPRTSGRGNNEQF
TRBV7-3	ASSLTAGRGYT
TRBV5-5	ASSSPSGGYEQY
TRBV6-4	ASTPDRFATNEKLF
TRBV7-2	ASSPRGGLQAF
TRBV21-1	ASSKRGGGETQY
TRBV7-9	ASSAVPAAYEQY
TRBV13	ASSLGPGTGEGETQY
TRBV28	ASSVQGAAYNSPLH
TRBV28	ASSPTGEAYEQY
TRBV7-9	ASSLVSMPEDSPLH
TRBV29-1	SAIWADIYEQY
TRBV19	ASSDKRSGGNTDTQY
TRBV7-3	ASSLGTPNTGELF